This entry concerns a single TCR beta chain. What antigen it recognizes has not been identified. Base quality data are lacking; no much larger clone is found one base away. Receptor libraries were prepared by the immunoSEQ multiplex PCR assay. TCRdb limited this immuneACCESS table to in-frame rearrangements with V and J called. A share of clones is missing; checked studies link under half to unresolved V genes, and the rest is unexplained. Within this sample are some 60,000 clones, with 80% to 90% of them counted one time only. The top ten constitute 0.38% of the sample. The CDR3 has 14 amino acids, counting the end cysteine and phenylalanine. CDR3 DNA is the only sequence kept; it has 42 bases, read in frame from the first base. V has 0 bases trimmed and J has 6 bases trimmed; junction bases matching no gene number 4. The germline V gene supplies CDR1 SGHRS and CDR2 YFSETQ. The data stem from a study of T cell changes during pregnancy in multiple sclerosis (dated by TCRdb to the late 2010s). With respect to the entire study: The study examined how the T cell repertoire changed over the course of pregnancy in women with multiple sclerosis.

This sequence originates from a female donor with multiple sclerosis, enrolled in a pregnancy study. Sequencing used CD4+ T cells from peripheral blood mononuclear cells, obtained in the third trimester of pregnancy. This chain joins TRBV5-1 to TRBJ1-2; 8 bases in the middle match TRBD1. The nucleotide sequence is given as TGCGCCAGCAGCTTGGGCCCGACAGGGGATGGCTACACCTTC. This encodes CASSLGPTGDGYTF.